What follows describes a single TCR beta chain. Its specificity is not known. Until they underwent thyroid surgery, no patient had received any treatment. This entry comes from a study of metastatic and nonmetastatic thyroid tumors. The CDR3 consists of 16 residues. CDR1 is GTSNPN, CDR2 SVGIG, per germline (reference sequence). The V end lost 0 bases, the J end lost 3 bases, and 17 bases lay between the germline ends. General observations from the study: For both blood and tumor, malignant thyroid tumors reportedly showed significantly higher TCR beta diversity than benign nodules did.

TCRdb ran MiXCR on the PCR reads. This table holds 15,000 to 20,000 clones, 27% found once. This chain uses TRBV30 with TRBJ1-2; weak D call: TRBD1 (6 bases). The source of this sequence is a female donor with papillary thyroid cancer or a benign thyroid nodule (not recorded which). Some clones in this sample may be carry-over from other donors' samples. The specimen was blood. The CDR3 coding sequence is TGTGCCTGGAGTGTATGCGGACAGCTGGTCTACTATGGCTACACCTTC. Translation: CAWSVCGQLVYYGYTF. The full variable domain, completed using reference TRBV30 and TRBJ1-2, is SQTIHQWPATLVQPVGSPLSLECTVEGTSNPNLYWYRQAAGRGLQLLFYSVGIGQISSEVPQNLSASRPQDRQFILSSKKLLLSDSGFYLCAWSVCGQLVYYGYTFGSGTRLTVV.